The T cell receptor beta chain under discussion was sequenced for a study of blood T cells in healthy people across ages. Study summary: Template switching captured about one barcoded beta molecule per two T cells.

Donation came from healthy Caucasian individuals in Russia who were aged about 6 to 100. Approximately 9.4 milliliters was the volume of peripheral blood drawn from each donor. Findings and caveats of the study: A greater number of naive CD4+ cells and higher diversity distinguished long-lived donors from aged donors.

Sample-barcoded 5' priming and a J-beta primer mix drove a second PCR of roughly 7 to 11 cycles. TCRdb fed the 5' RACE reads into MiXCR, producing one record per CDR3 protein. The data contain around 1.5 million distinct CDR3 sequences, approximately 38% of them singletons. The ends lost 3 bases at V and 7 bases at J; junction bases unmatched: 7. The CDR3 runs 16 residues. Germline lookup yields CDR1 KGHSH and CDR2 LQKENI. This clonotype was seen repeatedly, ten times or more. Its cognate antigen is unknown. Sequences were obtained from blood. This TCR derives from a woman aged 18-30 years in good health. The V and J genes are TRBV18 and TRBJ2-1; 12 bases align to TRBD2. CDR3 sequence: CASSPPTSGGGNEQFF. CDR3 nucleotides: TGTGCCAGCTCACCCCCGACTAGCGGGGGCGGAAATGAGCAGTTCTTC.